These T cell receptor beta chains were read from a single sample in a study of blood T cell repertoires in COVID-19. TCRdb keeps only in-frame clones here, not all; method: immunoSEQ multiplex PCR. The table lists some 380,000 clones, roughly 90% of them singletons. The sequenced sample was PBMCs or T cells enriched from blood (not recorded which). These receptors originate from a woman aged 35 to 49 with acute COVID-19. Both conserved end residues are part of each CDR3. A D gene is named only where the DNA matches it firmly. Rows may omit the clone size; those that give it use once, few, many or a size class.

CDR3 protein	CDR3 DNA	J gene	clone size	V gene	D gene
CAISESVGLLPDNEQFF	TGTGCCATCAGTGAGTCAGTGGGGCTTCTCCCGGACAATGAGCAGTTCTTC	TRBJ2-1	-	TRBV10-3	-
CASSSGQGRVAFF	TGTGCCAGCAGTTCCGGACAGGGGAGGGTAGCTTTCTTT	TRBJ1-1	-	TRBV12-3/TRBV12-4	TRBD1
CASSFGFSGNTIYF	TGTGCCAGCAGCTTCGGGTTCTCTGGAAACACCATATATTTT	TRBJ1-3	-	TRBV7-9	-
CAISEASVKTEAFF	TGTGCCATCAGTGAGGCAAGCGTAAAAACTGAAGCTTTCTTT	TRBJ1-1	-	TRBV10-3	-
CAAAGTGVTDEQFF	TGTGCCGCGGCCGGGACAGGGGTTACGGATGAGCAGTTCTTC	TRBJ2-1	-	TRBV24-1	TRBD1
CASSRLNRGNTEAFF	TGTGCCAGCAGCAGGTTGAACAGGGGGAACACTGAAGCTTTCTTT	TRBJ1-1	few	TRBV9	TRBD1
CASGQDSPGQPEAFF	TGTGCCAGCGGCCAAGACAGCCCGGGACAGCCTGAAGCTTTCTTT	TRBJ1-1	-	TRBV14	TRBD1
CASSLGTSGGRGTQYF	TGTGCCAGCAGTCTAGGGACTAGCGGGGGGCGAGGGACCCAGTACTTC	TRBJ2-5	-	TRBV27	TRBD2
CSVEQRSFSTEAFF	TGCAGCGTTGAACAGCGCTCATTCAGCACTGAAGCTTTCTTT	TRBJ1-1	-	TRBV29-1	-
CASSYYRGDTQYF	TGTGCCAGCAGTTACTATCGGGGAGATACGCAGTATTTT	TRBJ2-3	-	TRBV6-5	-
CASTREALYGYTF	TGTGCCAGCACCCGGGAGGCCCTCTATGGCTACACCTTC	TRBJ1-2	-	TRBV6-5	-
CASSMRDSYGYTF	TGTGCCAGTAGTATGCGGGACAGCTATGGCTACACCTTC	TRBJ1-2	-	TRBV19	TRBD1
CASSWDRESRYGYTF	TGTGCCAGCAGCTGGGACAGGGAAAGTCGGTATGGCTACACCTTC	TRBJ1-2	-	TRBV6-5	TRBD1
CAKTREGDTEAFF	TGTGCCAAGACCAGGGAAGGCGACACTGAAGCTTTCTTT	TRBJ1-1	-	TRBV6-4	-
CASSERGRSYNEQFF	TGTGCCAGCAGTGAAAGGGGAAGGTCCTACAATGAGCAGTTCTTC	TRBJ2-1	-	TRBV2	-
CASSVGGRANYGYTF	TGTGCCAGCAGCGTAGGCGGCAGAGCTAACTATGGCTACACCTTC	TRBJ1-2	-	TRBV9	-
CASSRQTTIGEAFF	TGTGCCAGCAGCCGCCAAACTACAATTGGTGAAGCTTTCTTT	TRBJ1-1	-	TRBV5-8	-
CASSVDVASGGREQFF	TGTGCCAGCAGCGTAGATGTGGCTAGCGGGGGGCGGGAGCAGTTCTTC	TRBJ2-1	few	TRBV9	TRBD2
CASSRPRGPRVDTEAFF	TGTGCCAGCTCACGCCCCAGGGGGCCCAGGGTCGACACTGAAGCTTTCTTT	TRBJ1-1	-	TRBV18	TRBD1
CASSQNPTGAYSNQPQHF	TGCGCCAGCAGCCAAAATCCAACAGGGGCCTATAGCAATCAGCCCCAGCATTTT	TRBJ1-5	-	TRBV4-1	TRBD1
CASSQETGEKLFF	TGTGCCAGCAGCCAAGAGACGGGTGAAAAACTGTTTTTT	TRBJ1-4	-	TRBV14	-
CASSEYGSGGAGSYNEQFF	TGCGCCAGCAGTGAGTACGGTAGCGGGGGGGCGGGATCCTACAATGAGCAGTTCTTC	TRBJ2-1	-	TRBV10-2	TRBD2
CASSLGGGGFMNTEAFF	TGTGCCAGCAGCTTGGGTGGTGGCGGTTTCATGAACACTGAAGCTTTCTTT	TRBJ1-1	-	TRBV5-4	-
CASRSSGGTGELFF	TGTGCCAGCAGATCCTCCGGGGGCACCGGGGAGCTGTTTTTT	TRBJ2-2	-	TRBV6-5	-